Sequencing of this TCR beta chain was carried out in a study of blood T cell repertoires in COVID-19. Authors' methods: Reference gene primer amplification yielded estimated nucleated cell counts. Assay used: immunoSEQ multiplex PCR; TCRdb lists only in-frame clones, some missing. V and J calls and clone size are copied from that table; D and trimming were computed from the DNA. The repertoire holds about 240,000 clones, with less than 90% as singletons. The CDR3 loop spans 14 amino acids. Germline CDR1 SGHTA, CDR2 FQGTGA. The germline V and J ends were trimmed by 2 bases and 7 bases, with 14 bases remaining between them.

This TCR was recovered from a man in his sixties with acute or convalescent COVID-19. Sequenced material: peripheral blood. The J gene is TRBJ1-2, the V gene TRBV7-3; D is possibly TRBD1 (6 bases). The CDR3 nucleotides read TGTGCCAGCAGCTTACGGGGGGCGCCATGTGGCTACACCTTC. Its translation is CASSLRGAPCGYTF. Complete variable domain (other parts from reference TRBV7-3 and TRBJ1-2): GAGVSQTPSNKVTEKGKYVELRCDPISGHTALYWYRQSLGQGPEFLIYFQGTGAADDSGLPNDRFFAVRPEGSVSTLKIQRTERGDSAVYLCASSLRGAPCGYTFGSGTRLTVV.